This note documents a single T cell receptor beta chain sequence. Authors' data handling: Reference gene primer amplification in the assay estimated nucleated cell counts. The data were produced by immunoSEQ multiplex PCR, yet TCRdb's version contains in-frame clones alone and is incomplete. V and J calls and clone size come straight from that table; D and trimming were deduced from the DNA. This sample has 160,000 or so clones, with approximately 83% found just once. This specimen comes from a study of blood T cell repertoires in COVID-19. Study background: The samples span acute and convalescent COVID-19 from the United States, Italy and Spain. Sources were T cells, B-cell-depleted T cells, or PBMCs; the material itself was cDNA or gDNA.

The sample comprised peripheral blood. The TCR sequence derives from a human donor in a cohort sampled during active COVID-19.

The chain's CDR3 is CASSRGSSYEQYF. As DNA, the CDR3 is TGTGCCAGCAGTCGGGGGAGCTCCTACGAGCAGTACTTC. V gene TRBV2 combines with J gene TRBJ2-7; possibly TRBD2 for D (6 bases). V lost 5 bases and J lost 0, with 8 bases in between. Germline V lookup: CDR1 SNHLY, CDR2 FYNNEI. The length of the CDR3 is 13 residues. Supplemented by reference TRBV2 and TRBJ2-7, the full variable domain reads EPEVTQTPSHQVTQMGQEVILRCVPISNHLYFYWYRQILGQKVEFLVSFYNNEISEKSEIFDDQFSVERPDGSNFTLKIRSTKLEDSAMYFCASSRGSSYEQYFGPGTRLTVT.